This TCR beta chain comes out of a study of patients and donors after allogeneic stem cell transplantation. The CDR3 consists of 12 residues. Germline V gene lookup returns CDR1 MNHEY and CDR2 SMNVEV (reference sequence). The junction had 5 bases not matched to a gene; V was cut back by 2 bases and J by 11 bases. TCRdb reprocessed the RT-PCR reads via MiXCR and lists one record per CDR3 protein. The table lists fewer than 2,000 distinct CDR3 sequences, about 1.7% of them singletons, with 5.5% to 6.5% in the top ten. The genes are TRBV27 and TRBJ1-1, with 7 bases that match TRBD1. Sequenced sample: blood, either unsorted or a sorted T cell fraction (not recorded which). The clonotype originates from a human donor who was either an allogeneic HSCT recipient or a stem cell or donor lymphocyte infusion donor (not recorded which). It is not recorded whose cells these are; they may come from a transplant donor. The CDR3 DNA is TGTGCCAGCAGTTTAAAGGACAGGTTGGCTTTCTTT. This sequence encodes CASSLKDRLAFF.